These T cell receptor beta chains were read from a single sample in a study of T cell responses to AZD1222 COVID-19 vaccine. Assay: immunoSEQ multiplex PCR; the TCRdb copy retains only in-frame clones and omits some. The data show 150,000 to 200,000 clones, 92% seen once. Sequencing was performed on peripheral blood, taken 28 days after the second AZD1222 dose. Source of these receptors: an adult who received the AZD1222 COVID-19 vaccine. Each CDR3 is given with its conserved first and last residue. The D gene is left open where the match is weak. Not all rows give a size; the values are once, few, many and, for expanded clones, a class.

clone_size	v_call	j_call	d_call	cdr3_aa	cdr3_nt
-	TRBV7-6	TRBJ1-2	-	CASSLGDAGNYGYTF	TGTGCCAGCAGCTTAGGGGACGCGGGCAACTATGGCTACACCTTC
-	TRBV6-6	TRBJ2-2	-	CASSWVRRVKSGELFF	TGTGCCAGCAGTTGGGTGCGGAGGGTTAAATCCGGGGAGCTGTTTTTT
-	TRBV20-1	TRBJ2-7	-	CSARAGYEQYF	TGCAGTGCTAGAGCAGGGTACGAGCAGTACTTC
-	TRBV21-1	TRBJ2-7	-	CASSPGLAGGKYRGRPQYF	TGTGCCAGCAGCCCCGGACTAGCGGGAGGTAAGTACCGTGGTAGGCCCCAGTACTTC
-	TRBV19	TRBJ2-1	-	CASTALTGIEQFF	TGTGCCAGTACCGCACTTACAGGGATTGAGCAGTTCTTC
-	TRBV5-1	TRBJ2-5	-	CASSSGLYQETQYF	TGCGCCAGCAGCTCTGGGCTGTACCAAGAGACCCAGTACTTC
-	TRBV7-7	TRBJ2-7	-	CASSSRPGAPSYEQYF	TGTGCTAGCAGCTCTCGTCCAGGAGCCCCTTCCTACGAGCAGTACTTC
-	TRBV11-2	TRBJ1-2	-	CASSPLDTYGYTF	TGTGCCAGCAGCCCTTTGGACACTTATGGCTACACCTTC
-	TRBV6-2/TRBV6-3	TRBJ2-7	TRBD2	CASSRTSGRPYEQYF	TGTGCCAGCAGTCGGACTAGCGGGAGGCCCTACGAGCAGTACTTC
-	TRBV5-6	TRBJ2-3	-	CASSWMGDTQYF	TGTGCCAGCAGCTGGATGGGAGATACGCAGTATTTT
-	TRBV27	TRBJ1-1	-	CASSLGFNTEAFF	TGTGCCAGCAGTTTAGGATTTAACACTGAAGCTTTCTTT
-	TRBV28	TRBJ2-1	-	CASSLVNEQFF	TGTGCCAGCAGTTTAGTGAATGAGCAGTTCTTC
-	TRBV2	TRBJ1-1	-	CASGGRDAFF	TGTGCCAGCGGGGGGAGGGATGCTTTCTTT
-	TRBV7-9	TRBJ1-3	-	CASSFPQGGNTIYF	TGTGCCAGCAGCTTTCCCCAGGGAGGAAACACCATATATTTT
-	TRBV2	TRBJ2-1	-	CASSEVGALGHSNEQFF	TGTGCCAGCAGTGAAGTCGGCGCACTGGGCCATTCAAATGAGCAGTTCTTC
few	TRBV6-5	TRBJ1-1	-	CASSQLTENTEAFF	TGTGCCAGCAGCCAACTGACCGAGAACACTGAAGCTTTCTTT
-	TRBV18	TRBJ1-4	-	CASSPLQNEKLFF	TGTGCCAGCTCACCACTCCAGAATGAAAAACTGTTTTTT
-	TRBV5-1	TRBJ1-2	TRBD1	CASSSLTGGDGYTF	TGCGCCAGCAGCTCCCTGACAGGGGGCGATGGCTACACCTTC
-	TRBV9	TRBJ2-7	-	CASSRGEPYEQYF	TGTGCCAGCAGCCGGGGCGAGCCCTACGAGCAGTACTTC
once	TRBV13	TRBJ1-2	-	CASSSRPRASYGYTF	TGTGCCAGCAGCTCCCGACCGAGAGCTAGCTATGGCTACACCTTC